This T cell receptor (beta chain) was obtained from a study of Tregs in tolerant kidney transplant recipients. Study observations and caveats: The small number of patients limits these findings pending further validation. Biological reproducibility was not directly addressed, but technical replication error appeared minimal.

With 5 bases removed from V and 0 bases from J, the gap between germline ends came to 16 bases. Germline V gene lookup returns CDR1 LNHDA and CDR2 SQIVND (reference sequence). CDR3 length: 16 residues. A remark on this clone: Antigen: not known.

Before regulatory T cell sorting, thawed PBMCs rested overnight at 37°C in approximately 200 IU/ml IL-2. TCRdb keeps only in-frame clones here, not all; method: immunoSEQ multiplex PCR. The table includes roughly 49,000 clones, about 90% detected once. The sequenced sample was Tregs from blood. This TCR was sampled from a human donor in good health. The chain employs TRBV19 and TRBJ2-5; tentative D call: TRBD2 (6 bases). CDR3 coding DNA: TGTGCCAGTAGTCTATGGGCTAGCGCCGACCAAGAGACCCAGTACTTC. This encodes CASSLWASADQETQYF.